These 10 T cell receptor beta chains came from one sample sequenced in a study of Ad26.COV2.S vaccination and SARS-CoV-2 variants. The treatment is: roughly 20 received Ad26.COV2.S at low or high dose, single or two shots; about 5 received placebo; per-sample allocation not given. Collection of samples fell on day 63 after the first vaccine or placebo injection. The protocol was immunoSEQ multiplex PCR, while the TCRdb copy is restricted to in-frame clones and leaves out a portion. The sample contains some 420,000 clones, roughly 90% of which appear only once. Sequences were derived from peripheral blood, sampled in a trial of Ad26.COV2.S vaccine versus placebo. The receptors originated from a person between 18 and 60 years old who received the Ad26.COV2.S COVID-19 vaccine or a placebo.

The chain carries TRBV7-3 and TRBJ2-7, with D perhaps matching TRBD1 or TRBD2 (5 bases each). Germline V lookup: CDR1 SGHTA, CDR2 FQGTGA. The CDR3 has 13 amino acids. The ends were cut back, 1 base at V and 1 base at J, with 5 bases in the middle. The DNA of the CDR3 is TGTGCCAGCAGCTTAAGGGGGTCCTACGAGCAGTACTTC. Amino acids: CASSLRGSYEQYF.

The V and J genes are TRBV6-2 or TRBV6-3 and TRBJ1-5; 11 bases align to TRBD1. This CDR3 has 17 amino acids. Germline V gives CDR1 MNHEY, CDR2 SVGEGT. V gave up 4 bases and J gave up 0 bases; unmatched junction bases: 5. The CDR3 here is CASSWTGGRNSNQPQHF. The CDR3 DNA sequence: TGTGCCAGCAGTTGGACAGGGGGCAGGAATAGCAATCAGCCCCAGCATTTT.

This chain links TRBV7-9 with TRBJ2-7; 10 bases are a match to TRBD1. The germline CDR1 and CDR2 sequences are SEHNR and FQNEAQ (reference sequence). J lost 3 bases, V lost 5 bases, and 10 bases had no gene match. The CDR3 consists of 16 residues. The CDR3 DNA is TGTGCCAGCAGCCGCCATCGGACAGGGGGTTTCTACGAGCAGTACTTC. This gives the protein CASSRHRTGGFYEQYF. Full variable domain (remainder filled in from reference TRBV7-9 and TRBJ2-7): DTGVSQNPRHKITKRGQNVTFRCDPISEHNRLYWYRQTLGQGPEFLTYFQNEAQLEKSRLLSDRFSAERPKGSFSTLEIQRTEQGDSAMYLCASSRHRTGGFYEQYFGPGTRLTVT.

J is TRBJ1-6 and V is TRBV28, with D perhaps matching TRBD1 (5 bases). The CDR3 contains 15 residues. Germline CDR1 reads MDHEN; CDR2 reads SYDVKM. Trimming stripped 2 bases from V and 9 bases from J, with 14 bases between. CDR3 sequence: CASSLRFGALSPLHF. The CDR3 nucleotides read TGTGCCAGCAGTTTACGATTCGGGGCGCTTTCACCCCTCCACTTT.

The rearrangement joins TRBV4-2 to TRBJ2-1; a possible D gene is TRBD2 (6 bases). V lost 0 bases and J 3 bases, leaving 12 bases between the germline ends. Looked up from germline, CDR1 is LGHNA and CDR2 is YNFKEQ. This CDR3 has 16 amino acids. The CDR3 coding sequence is TGTGCCAGCAGCCAAGATCTCGGGGGTGGCTACAATGAGCAGTTCTTC. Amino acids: CASSQDLGGGYNEQFF.

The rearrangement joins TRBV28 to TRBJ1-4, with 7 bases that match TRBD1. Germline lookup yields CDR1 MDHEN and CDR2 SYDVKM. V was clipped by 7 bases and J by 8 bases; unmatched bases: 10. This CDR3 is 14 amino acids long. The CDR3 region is CASTPPGTAEKLFF. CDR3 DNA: TGTGCCAGCACCCCTCCCGGGACAGCCGAAAAACTGTTTTTT.

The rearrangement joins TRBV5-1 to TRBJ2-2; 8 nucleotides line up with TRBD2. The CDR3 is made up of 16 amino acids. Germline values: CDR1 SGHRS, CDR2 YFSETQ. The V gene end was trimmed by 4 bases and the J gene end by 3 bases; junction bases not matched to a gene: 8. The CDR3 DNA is TGCGCCAGCAGCCCCGGGGGGGCCGGCGACACCGGGGAGCTGTTTTTT. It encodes CASSPGGAGDTGELFF.

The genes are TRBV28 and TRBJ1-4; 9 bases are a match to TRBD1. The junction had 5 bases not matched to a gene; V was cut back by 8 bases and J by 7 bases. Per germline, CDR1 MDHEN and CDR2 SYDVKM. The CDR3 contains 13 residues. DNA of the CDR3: TGTGCCAGCTTGGACAGGGGATTTGAAAAACTGTTTTTT. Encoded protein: CASLDRGFEKLFF.

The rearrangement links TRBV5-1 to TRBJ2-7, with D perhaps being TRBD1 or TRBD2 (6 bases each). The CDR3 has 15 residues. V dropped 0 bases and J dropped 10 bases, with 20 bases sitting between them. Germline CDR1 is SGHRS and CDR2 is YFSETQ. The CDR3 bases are TGCGCCAGCAGCTTGGCCGGGGGAAGCCAGGGACACCAGTACTTC. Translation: CASSLAGGSQGHQYF.

The CDR3 sequence is CASSPGQNTGELFF. The DNA of the CDR3 is TGCGCCAGCAGCCCCGGACAGAACACCGGGGAGCTGTTTTTT. The chain couples TRBV5-1 to TRBJ2-2, with D tentatively TRBD1 (5 bases). Trimming pared 4 bases from V and 1 base from J, leaving 8 bases between. This CDR3 is 14 amino acids long. The germline CDR1 and CDR2 sequences are SGHRS and YFSETQ. The full variable domain, its missing parts supplied by reference TRBV5-1 and TRBJ2-2, is KAGVTQTPRYLIKTRGQQVTLSCSPISGHRSVSWYQQTPGQGLQFLFEYFSETQRNKGNFPGRFSGRQFSNSRSEMNVSTLELGDSALYLCASSPGQNTGELFFGEGSRLTVL.